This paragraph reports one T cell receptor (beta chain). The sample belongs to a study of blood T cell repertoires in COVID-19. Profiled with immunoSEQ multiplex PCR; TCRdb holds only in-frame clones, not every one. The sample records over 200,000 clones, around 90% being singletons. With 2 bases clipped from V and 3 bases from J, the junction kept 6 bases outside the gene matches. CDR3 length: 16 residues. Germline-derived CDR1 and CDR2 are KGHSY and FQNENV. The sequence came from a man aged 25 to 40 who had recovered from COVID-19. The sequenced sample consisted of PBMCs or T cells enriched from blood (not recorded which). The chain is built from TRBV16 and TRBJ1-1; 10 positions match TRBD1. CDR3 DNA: TGTGCCAGCAGCCAAGACAGGGGGCAAGGGTACACTGAAGCTTTCTTT. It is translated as CASSQDRGQGYTEAFF.